The present entry profiles one TCR beta chain with its context. Its specificity is not known. Here immunoSEQ multiplex PCR was the method, and the copy in TCRdb shows in-frame clones only, minus some. The sample has around 19,000 clones, about 91% seen once. The source of the sample is a study of T cells in localized non-small cell lung cancer. Notes on the study in general: A median of around 60 clones ranked among the top 100 in tumor appeared in adjacent lung. Longer overall survival associated with higher blood T cell density; shorter survival with higher adjacent-lung clonality. Uninvolved adjacent lung had higher T cell clonality than tumor and all other tissues. Sequencing covered just one tumor region, so heterogeneity cannot be ruled out.

J lost 7 bases, V lost 5 bases, and 7 bases had no gene match. CDR1 is MDHEN, CDR2 SYDVKM, per germline. The CDR3 is made up of 14 amino acids. The sample here was peripheral blood, taken before any cancer treatment. This rearrangement joins TRBV28 to TRBJ1-2; 10 bases are a match to TRBD1. This clonotype was obtained from a woman aged 40 to 75 with stage I lung adenocarcinoma. CDR3 in DNA: TGTGCCAGCAGTCCGTCGACAGGGGGCCTTGGCTACACCTTC. Translating gives CASSPSTGGLGYTF.